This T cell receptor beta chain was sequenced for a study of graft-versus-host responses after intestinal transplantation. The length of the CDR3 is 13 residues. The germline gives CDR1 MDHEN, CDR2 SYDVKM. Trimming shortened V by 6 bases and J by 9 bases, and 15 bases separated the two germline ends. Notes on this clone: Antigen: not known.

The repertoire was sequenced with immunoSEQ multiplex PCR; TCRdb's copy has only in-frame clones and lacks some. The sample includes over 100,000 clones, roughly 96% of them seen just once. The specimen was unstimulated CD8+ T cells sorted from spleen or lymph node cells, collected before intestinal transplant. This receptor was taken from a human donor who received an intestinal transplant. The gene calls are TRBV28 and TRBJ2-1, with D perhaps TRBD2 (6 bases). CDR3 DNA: TGTGCCAGCAGCGAATCCCCGGGGGTTGAGCAGTTCTTC. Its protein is CASSESPGVEQFF.